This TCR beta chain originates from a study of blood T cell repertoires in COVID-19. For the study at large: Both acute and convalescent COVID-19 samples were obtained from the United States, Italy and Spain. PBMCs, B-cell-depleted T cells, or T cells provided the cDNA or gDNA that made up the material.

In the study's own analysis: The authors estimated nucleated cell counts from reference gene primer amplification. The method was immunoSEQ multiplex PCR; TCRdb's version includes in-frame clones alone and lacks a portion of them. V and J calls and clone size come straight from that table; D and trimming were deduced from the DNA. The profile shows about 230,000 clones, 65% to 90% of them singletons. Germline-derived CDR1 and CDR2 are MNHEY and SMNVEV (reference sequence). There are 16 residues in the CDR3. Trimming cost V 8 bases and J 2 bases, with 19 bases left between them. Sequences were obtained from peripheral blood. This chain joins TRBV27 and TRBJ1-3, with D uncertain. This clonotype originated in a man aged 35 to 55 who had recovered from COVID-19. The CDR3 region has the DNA TGTGCCAGCTCTAGGATTGGAGGGCGGACTGGAAACACCATATATTTT. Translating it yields CASSRIGGRTGNTIYF.